The T cell receptor beta chain under discussion was sequenced for a study of cytomegalovirus exposure and HLA in healthy donors (dated by TCRdb to 2015 to 2018). A note on the overall study: The 700 or so repertoires of the first cohort and the roughly 120 validation repertoires were produced on the same platform, according to a later analysis. A separate validation cohort of 90 to 150 different subjects was used in addition to the roughly 700-subject first cohort. The study aimed to test whether cataloging public T cell receptors could reveal signatures of past pathogen exposure. High-throughput TCR immunosequencing, statistical association of individual TCRs with disease status, and machine learning were combined to predict cytomegalovirus infection status. Broad study findings and their caveats: Most TCR sequences were observed very rarely across donors, whereas some public TCRs were present in many individuals. The study listed 170 or so TCR beta chains as associated with cytomegalovirus. A few of the identified cytomegalovirus-associated TCR beta chains were confirmed in vitro to be specific for cytomegalovirus antigens. The validation cohort had no HLA typing available for a later analysis, so co-occurrence within that cohort was assessed over all 120 or so repertoires. The authors suggested that the approach could potentially be generalized to other disease states and immunological phenotypes. In a later analysis, TCRs clustered in the first cohort were found to also tend to co-occur in the 130 or so validation repertoires, with roughly 93% of cluster scores above 0. Cytomegalovirus status was reported to be diagnosed by the classifier with high specificity and sensitivity in both the original and validation cohorts.

Libraries were prepared through the immunoSEQ multiplex PCR assay. The authors' pipeline ran thus. A statistical classification framework was built for diagnosing cytomegalovirus status from the catalog of TCR beta chain sequences. Entries here come from immuneACCESS through TCRdb and include only in-frame sequences with V and J called. Some clones fail to appear in such tables; in the studies checked, an unresolved V gene covers under half of the shortfall, and the cause of the remainder is unknown. V and J calls and clone size are given by that table; D and trimming were obtained from the DNA. The sample data list about 110,000 clones, and 90% to 96% of these were observed just once. The ten largest clones represent roughly 0.67% of the sample. The donors were included in the validation cohort of over a hundred subjects, a group kept apart from the roughly 700-subject first cohort. Measured from the cysteine to the phenylalanine, the CDR3 is 14 residues long. Only the CDR3 part of the read is kept: 42 bases, read in frame from the first base. The germline V gene specifies LGHNA as CDR1 and YNFKEQ as CDR2. Trimming accounts for 1 base at V and 7 bases at J, while the number of junction bases matched to no gene is 6.

With respect to this clone: Its target antigen remains unknown. Qualities for individual bases were not recorded, and no much larger clone is one base off.

The V and J genes are TRBV4-2 and TRBJ1-1, with 7 bases aligning to TRBD1. The TCR sequence derives from a woman in her late teens or twenties in good health and CMV-seronegative. The sequenced sample was PBMCs. The DNA sequence reads TGTGCCAGCAGCCAAGGGGACAGCCCGGATGAAGCTTTCTTT. Its translation reads: CASSQGDSPDEAFF.